This T cell receptor beta chain came from a study of cytomegalovirus exposure and HLA in healthy donors. Study-wide points: It was reported in a later analysis that an Asian-associated ancestry cluster showed fewer N-insertions than the approximately 700-donor mean. Productive rates of about 87% or about 30% were seen for most TCR beta V segments in an earlier analysis. Clonal expansion was found to be greater in HLA-associated TCR beta chains than in equally common others in a later analysis.

As for this clone: The target antigen is unknown.

The CDR3 consists of 11 residues. CDR1 and CDR2 from the germline V gene are SNHLY and FYNNEI. The ends were cut back, 5 bases at V and 3 bases at J, with 3 bases in the middle. The PCR was carried out with 60 Vbeta primers and 13 Jbeta primers. Data came from immunoSEQ multiplex PCR; TCRdb stores just in-frame clones and leaves some out. This table has more than 85,000 clones, roughly 80% appearing once. The clonotype originates from a young man in good health and CMV-seropositive. The V call is TRBV2, the J call TRBJ2-3; D not certain. The specimen was PBMCs. The CDR3 DNA is TGTGCCAGCAGTCTGACAGATACGCAGTATTTT. It translates to CASSLTDTQYF.